This T cell receptor beta chain was observed in a study of glioma-infiltrating T cells after dendritic cell vaccination. The primer mix had 60 V beta and 13 J beta primers. Here immunoSEQ multiplex PCR was the method, and the copy in TCRdb shows in-frame clones only, minus some. The top ten clones hold 15% to 19% of a sample with tens of thousands of clones, about nine tenths of them seen once. Points from the study as a whole: Patients with more pretreatment TILs had longer time to progression and survival.

Regarding this clone: Its antigen remains unidentified. Within the sample, other DNA sequences also encode this same CDR3.

The junction had 12 bases not matched to a gene; V was cut back by 3 bases and J by 0 bases. Germline CDR1 and CDR2: LGHNA and YSLEER. The CDR3 is made up of 19 amino acids. V usage is TRBV4-3 and J usage is TRBJ1-2, with 11 bases fitting TRBD1. Sequencing used blood, obtained before dendritic cell vaccination. The TCR was taken from a human donor with glioblastoma. The CDR3 protein is CASSQDVGDRGYSNYGYTF. CDR3 DNA sequence: TGCGCCAGCAGCCAGGACGTAGGGGACAGGGGGTATTCTAACTATGGCTACACCTTC.